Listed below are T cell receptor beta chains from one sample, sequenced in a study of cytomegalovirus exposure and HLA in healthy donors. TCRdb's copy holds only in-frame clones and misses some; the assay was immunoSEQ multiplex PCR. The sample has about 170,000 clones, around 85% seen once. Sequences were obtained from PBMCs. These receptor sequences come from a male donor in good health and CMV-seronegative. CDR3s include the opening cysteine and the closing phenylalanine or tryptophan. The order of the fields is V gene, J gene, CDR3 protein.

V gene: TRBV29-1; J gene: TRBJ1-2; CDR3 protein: CSVEPGQRYGYTF
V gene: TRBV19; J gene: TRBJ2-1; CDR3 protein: CASSMQGWANEQFF
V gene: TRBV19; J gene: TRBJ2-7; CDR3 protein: CASSPATSGASYEQYF
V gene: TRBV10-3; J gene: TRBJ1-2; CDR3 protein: CAISESTTYGYTF
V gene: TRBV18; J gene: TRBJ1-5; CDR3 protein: CASSLGQGDGEPQHF
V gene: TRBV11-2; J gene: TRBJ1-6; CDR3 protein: CASSPWTGNNSPLHF
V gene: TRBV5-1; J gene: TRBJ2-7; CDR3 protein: CASSLLVPYEQYF
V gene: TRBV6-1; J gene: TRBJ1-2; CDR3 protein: CASSEVIINYGYTF
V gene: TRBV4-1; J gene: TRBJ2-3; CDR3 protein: CASSQEGRGGIDTQYF
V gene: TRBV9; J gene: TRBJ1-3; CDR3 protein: CASGRTVGNTIYF
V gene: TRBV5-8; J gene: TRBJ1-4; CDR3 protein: CASSLAGGGHEKLFF
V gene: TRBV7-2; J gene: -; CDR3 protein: CASSPWAYEQYF
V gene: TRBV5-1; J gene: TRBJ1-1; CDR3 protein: CASKEAGLTNMNTEAFF
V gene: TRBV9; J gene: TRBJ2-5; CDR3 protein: CASSLSLQGGQETQYF
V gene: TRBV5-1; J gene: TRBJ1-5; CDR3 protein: CASSRTGDRNQPQHF
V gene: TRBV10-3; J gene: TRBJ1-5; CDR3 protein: CAISESGGRVSNQPQHF
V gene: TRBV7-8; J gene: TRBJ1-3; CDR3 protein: CASSLGPPQGHGAGYTIYF
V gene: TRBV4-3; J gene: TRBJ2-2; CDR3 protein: CASSQVWQRTGELFF
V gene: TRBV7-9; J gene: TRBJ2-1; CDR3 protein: CASSGGVSYNEQFF
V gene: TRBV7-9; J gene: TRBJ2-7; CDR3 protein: CASSINSYEQYF
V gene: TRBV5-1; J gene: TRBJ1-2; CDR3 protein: CASSWSTNYGYTF
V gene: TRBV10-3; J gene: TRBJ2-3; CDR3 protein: CAITITGGDTQYF
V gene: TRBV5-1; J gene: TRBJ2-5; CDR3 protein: CASSLGQGREIKETQYF
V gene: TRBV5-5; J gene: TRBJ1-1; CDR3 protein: CASSGATGTPRLTAFF
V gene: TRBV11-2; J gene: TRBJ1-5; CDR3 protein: CASSLRSNQPQHF
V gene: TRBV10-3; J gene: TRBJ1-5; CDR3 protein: CAISESAGHGGYSNQPQHF
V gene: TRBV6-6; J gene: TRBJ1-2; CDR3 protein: CASSYSWQGSGYTF
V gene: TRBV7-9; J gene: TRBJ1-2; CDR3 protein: CASSPRQGRNYGYTF
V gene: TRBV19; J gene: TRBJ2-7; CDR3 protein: CATATGVTYEQYF
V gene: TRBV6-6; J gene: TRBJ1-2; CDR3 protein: CASSSGTGQRGYTF
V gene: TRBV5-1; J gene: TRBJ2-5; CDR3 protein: CASSLTGDYQETQYF
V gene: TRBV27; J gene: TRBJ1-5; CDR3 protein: CASGEQGPDQPQHF
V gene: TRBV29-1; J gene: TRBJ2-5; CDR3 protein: CSGRAGGAETQYF
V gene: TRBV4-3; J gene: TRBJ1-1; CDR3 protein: CASSPNTGLKGEAFF
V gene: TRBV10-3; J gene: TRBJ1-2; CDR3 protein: CAISDRVRWEEGGYTF
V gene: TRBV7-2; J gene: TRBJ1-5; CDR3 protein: CASTTPGPYQPQHF
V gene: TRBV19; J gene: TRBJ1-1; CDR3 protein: CASSSSGVRTEAFF
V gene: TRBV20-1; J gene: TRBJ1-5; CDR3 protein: CSAESAGPQHF
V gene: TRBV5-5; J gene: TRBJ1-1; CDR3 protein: CASSPRTGAAPLNTEAFF
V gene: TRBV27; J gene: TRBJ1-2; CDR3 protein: CASSVRQGADYGYTF